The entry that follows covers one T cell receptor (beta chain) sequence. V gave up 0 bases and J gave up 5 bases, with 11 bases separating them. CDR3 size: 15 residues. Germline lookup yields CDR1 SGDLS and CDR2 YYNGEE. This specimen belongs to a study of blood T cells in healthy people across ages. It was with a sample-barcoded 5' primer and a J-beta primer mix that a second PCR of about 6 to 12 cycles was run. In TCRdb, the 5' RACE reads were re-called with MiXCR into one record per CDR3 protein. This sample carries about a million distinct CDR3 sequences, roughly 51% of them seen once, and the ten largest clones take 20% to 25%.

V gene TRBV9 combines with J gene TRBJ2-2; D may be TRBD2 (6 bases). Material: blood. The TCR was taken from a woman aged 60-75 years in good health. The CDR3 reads CASSVGAGRTGELFF. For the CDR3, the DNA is TGTGCCAGCAGCGTAGGGGCAGGGAGGACCGGGGAGCTGTTTTTT.